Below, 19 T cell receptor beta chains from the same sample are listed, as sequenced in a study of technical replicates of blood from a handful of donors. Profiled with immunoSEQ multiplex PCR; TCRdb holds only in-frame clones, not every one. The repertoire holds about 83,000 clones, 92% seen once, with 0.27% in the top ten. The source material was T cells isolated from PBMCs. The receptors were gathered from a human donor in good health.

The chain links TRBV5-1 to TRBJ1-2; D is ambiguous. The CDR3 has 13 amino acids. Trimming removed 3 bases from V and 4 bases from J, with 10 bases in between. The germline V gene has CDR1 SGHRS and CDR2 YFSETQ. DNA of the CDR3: TGCGCCAGCAGCTCAGACCCAGGCTATGGCTACACCTTC. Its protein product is CASSSDPGYGYTF. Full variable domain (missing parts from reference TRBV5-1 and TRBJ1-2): KAGVTQTPRYLIKTRGQQVTLSCSPISGHRSVSWYQQTPGQGLQFLFEYFSETQRNKGNFPGRFSGRQFSNSRSEMNVSTLELGDSALYLCASSSDPGYGYTFGSGTRLTVV.

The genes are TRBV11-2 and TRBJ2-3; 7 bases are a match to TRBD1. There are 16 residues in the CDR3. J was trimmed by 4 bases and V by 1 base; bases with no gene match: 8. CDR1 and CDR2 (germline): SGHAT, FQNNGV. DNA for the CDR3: TGTGCCAGCAGCTTAGGAGGGACAGCCATCGCAGATACGCAGTATTTT. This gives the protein CASSLGGTAIADTQYF.

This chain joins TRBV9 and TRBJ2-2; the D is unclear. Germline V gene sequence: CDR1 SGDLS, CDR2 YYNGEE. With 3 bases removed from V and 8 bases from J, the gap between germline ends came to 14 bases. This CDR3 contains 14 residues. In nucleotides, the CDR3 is TGTGCCAGCAGCGCTCGCTCGAGTGTAGGGGAGCTGTTTTTT. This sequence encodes CASSARSSVGELFF. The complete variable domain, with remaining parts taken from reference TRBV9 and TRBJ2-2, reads DSGVTQTPKHLITATGQRVTLRCSPRSGDLSVYWYQQSLDQGLQFLIQYYNGEERAKGNILERFSAQQFPDLHSELNLSSLELGDSALYFCASSARSSVGELFFGEGSRLTVL.

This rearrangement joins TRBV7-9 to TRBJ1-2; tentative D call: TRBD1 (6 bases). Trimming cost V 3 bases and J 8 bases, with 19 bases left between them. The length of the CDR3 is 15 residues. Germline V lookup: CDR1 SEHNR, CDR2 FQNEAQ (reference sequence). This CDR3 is CASSLGSGQLIGYTF. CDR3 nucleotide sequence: TGTGCCAGCAGCTTGGGCAGTGGACAGTTAATCGGCTACACCTTC.

CDR3 amino acids: CAISESILAGEDEQYF. Written as DNA, the CDR3 is TGTGCCATCAGTGAGTCGATACTAGCGGGAGAGGACGAGCAGTACTTC. This chain connects TRBV10-3 to TRBJ2-7; 11 nucleotides match TRBD2. V dropped 0 bases and J dropped 5; count of bases not matched to a gene: 6. Germline V gene sequence: CDR1 ENHRY, CDR2 SYGVKD. The CDR3 has 16 residues.

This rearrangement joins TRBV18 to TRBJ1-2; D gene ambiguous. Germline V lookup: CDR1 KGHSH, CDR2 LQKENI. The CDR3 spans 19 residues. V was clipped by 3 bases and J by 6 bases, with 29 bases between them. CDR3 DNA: TGTGCCAGCTCACCCATGGACCTTCCCCCGGGGAGGTCTTTGGATGGCTACACCTTC. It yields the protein CASSPMDLPPGRSLDGYTF.

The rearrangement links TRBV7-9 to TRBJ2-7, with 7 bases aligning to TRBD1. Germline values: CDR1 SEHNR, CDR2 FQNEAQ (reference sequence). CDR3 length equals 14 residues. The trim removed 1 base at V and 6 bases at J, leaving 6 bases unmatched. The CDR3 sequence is CASSLVQGVGEQYF. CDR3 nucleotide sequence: TGTGCCAGCAGCTTAGTTCAGGGGGTGGGCGAGCAGTACTTC.

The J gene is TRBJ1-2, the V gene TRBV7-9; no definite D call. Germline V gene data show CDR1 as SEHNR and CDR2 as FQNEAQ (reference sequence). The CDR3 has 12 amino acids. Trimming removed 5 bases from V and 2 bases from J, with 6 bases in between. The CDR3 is CASSAENYGYTF. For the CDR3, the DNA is TGTGCCAGCAGCGCGGAGAACTATGGCTACACCTTC.

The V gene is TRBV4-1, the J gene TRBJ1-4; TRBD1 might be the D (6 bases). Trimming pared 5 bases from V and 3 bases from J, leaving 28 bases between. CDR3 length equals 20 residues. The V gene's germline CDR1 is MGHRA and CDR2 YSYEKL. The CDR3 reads CASSGVVDDRWSSSNEKLFF. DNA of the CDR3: TGCGCCAGCAGCGGAGTAGTGGACGACAGGTGGTCGTCGTCTAATGAAAAACTGTTTTTT.

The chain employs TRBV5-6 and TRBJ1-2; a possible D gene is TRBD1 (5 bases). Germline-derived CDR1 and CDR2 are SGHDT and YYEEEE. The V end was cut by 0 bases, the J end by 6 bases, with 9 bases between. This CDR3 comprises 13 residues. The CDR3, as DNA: TGTGCCAGCAGCTTGGCAGGGCGGCATGGCTACACCTTC. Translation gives CASSLAGRHGYTF.

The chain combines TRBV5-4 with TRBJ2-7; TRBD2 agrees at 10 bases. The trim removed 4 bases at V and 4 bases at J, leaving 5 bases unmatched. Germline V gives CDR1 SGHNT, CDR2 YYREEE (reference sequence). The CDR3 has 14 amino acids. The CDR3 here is CASSPRTSGYEQYF. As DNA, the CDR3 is TGTGCCAGCAGCCCCCGGACTAGCGGTTACGAGCAGTACTTC.

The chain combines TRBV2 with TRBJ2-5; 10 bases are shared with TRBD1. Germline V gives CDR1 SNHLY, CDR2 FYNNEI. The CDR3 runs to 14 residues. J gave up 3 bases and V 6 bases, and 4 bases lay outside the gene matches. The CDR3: CASRGTGAKETQYF. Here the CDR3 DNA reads TGTGCCAGCAGGGGGACAGGGGCGAAAGAGACCCAGTACTTC.

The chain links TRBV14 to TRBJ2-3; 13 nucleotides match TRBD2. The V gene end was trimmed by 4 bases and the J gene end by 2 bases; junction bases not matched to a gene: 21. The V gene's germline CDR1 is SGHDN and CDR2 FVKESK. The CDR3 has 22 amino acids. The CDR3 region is CASSPGPGLAGIPSLHTDTQYF. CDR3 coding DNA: TGTGCCAGCAGCCCGGGACCGGGACTAGCGGGGATCCCGAGCCTTCACACAGATACGCAGTATTTT. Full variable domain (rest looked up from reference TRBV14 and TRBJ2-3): EAGVTQFPSHSVIEKGQTVTLRCDPISGHDNLYWYRRVMGKEIKFLLHFVKESKQDESGMPNNRFLAERTGGTYSTLKVQPAELEDSGVYFCASSPGPGLAGIPSLHTDTQYFGPGTRLTVL.

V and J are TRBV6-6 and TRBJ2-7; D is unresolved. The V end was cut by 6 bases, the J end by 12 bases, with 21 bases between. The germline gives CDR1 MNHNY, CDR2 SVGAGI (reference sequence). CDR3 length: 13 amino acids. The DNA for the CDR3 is TGTGCCAGCAGCCCCGAAGTTGACGGGTCGTCGTACTTC. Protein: CASSPEVDGSSYF.

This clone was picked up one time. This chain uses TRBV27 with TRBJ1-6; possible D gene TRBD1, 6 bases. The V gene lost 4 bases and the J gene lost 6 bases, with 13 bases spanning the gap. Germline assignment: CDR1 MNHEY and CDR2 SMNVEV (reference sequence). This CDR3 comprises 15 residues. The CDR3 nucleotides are TGTGCCAGCAGTTGGGGGGGGGCTTTTAATTCACCCCTCCACTTT. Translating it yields CASSWGGAFNSPLHF.

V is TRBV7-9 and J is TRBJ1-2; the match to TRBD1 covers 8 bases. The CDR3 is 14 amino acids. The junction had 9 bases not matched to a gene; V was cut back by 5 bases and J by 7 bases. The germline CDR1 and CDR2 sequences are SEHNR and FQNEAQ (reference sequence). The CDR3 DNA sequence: TGTGCCAGCAGCCTACAGGGGGAAGTAGGTGGCTACACCTTC. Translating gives CASSLQGEVGGYTF.

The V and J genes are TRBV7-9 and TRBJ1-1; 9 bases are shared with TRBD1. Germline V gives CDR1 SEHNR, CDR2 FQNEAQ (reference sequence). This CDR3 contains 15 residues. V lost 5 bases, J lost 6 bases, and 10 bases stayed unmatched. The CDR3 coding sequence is TGTGCCAGCAGCGCGAGTGGGACAGGGATCCCTGAAGCTTTCTTT. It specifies CASSASGTGIPEAFF.

The DNA of the CDR3 is TGTGCCAGCAGCGAGGACAGGGTATATGGCTACACCTTC. This encodes CASSEDRVYGYTF. The chain combines TRBV5-4 with TRBJ1-2; 8 bases line up with TRBD1. Germline V lookup: CDR1 SGHNT, CDR2 YYREEE (reference sequence). The V gene end was trimmed by 4 bases and the J gene end by 5 bases; junction bases not matched to a gene: 4. The CDR3 contains 13 residues.

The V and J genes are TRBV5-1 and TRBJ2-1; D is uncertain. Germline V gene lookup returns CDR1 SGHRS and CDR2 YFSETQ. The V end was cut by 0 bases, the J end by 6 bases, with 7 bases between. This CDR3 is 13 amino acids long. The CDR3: CASSLAGSNEQFF. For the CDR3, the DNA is TGCGCCAGCAGCTTGGCGGGTTCCAATGAGCAGTTCTTC.